This TCR beta chain stems from a study of blood T cell repertoires in COVID-19. Study background: Samples came from the United States, Italy and Spain, spanning acute and convalescent COVID-19. T cells, B-cell-depleted T cells, or PBMCs supplied cDNA or gDNA.

Under the authors' procedure: The authors estimated nucleated cell counts from reference gene primer amplification. Using immunoSEQ multiplex PCR, the repertoire was profiled, and TCRdb retains in-frame clones only, with some absent. From that table come the V and J calls and clone size; the DNA was used to work out D and trimming. The sample gives approximately 220,000 clones, 80% to 85% of which show up once; about 2.1% is in the top ten. Germline V lookup: CDR1 SGHVS, CDR2 FQNEAQ. The CDR3 loop spans 16 amino acids. V was cut by 1 base and J by 4 bases, with 14 bases left in between. Sequenced sample: peripheral blood. V usage is TRBV7-8 and J usage is TRBJ1-5; D is possibly TRBD1 (6 bases). This clonotype was sampled from an older woman with acute or convalescent COVID-19. The CDR3 nucleotides read TGTGCCAGCAGCTTAGAGGGGGTGGGGGTGAATCAGCCCCAGCATTTT. The encoded protein is CASSLEGVGVNQPQHF.